A selection of T cell receptor beta chains follows, all from one sample in a study of T cells after yellow fever vaccination. Each CDR3 protein is one row after TCRdb ran MiXCR on the 5' RACE reads. Counted here are around 250,000 distinct CDR3 sequences, 6.9% occurring once; the ten biggest clones make up approximately 0.85%. Sample: CD4+ T cells sorted from PBMCs, taken 15 days after the yellow fever booster vaccination. The source of these receptors is a man aged 30 to 45 who received the YFV17D yellow fever vaccine. Both conserved end residues are part of each CDR3. A D gene is named only where the DNA matches it firmly. For some rows the clone size is stated as once, few or many, or as a class when expanded; others skip it.

clone size	D gene	V gene	J gene	CDR3 DNA	CDR3 protein
many	.	TRBV5-5	TRBJ2-6	TGTGCCAGCAGCTTCGGGGACCCTAGTTCCTCTGGGGCCAACGTCCTGACTTTC	CASSFGDPSSSGANVLTF
few	.	TRBV5-1	TRBJ2-3	TGCGCCAGCAGCCCCACCACCCACGGAGATACGCAGTATTTT	CASSPTTHGDTQYF
.	TRBD1	TRBV5-1	TRBJ2-2	TGCGCCAGCAGCTTGCCAGGGGGGAACACCGGGGAGCTGTTTTTT	CASSLPGGNTGELFF
many	.	TRBV7-8	TRBJ2-3	TGTGCCAGCAGTTCAAGGGAGTCTAGCACAGATACGCAGTATTTT	CASSSRESSTDTQYF
.	.	TRBV7-6	TRBJ1-6	TGTGCCAGCAGCTTAGTGCTCGATTCACCCCTCCACTTT	CASSLVLDSPLHF
.	.	TRBV12-3/TRBV12-4	TRBJ2-2	TGTGCCAGCAAGGCGGCGAGGGAGCTGTTTTTT	CASKAARELFF
few	.	TRBV20-1	TRBJ1-4	TGCAGTGCCTGGACCCACCTAGAGACTAATGAAAAACTGTTTTTT	CSAWTHLETNEKLFF
few	TRBD1	TRBV7-2	TRBJ2-2	TGTGCCAGCAGACTAAGACAGGGAAACACCGGGGAGCTGTTTTTT	CASRLRQGNTGELFF
few	TRBD2	TRBV5-1	TRBJ2-3	TGCGCCAGCAGCTTTTCTGGGAGGGCAGCCACAGATACGCAGTATTTT	CASSFSGRAATDTQYF
few	.	TRBV15	TRBJ2-5	TGTGCCACCAGCAGAGATATGGGGCCGGGGGAGACCCAGTACTTC	CATSRDMGPGETQYF
many	.	TRBV5-1	TRBJ2-3	TGCGCCAGCAGCTCCGGGGACACAGATACGCAGTATTTT	CASSSGDTDTQYF
few	.	TRBV9	TRBJ2-2	TGTGCCAGCAGCGTAGCGGGCCTTCAGAACACCGGGGAGCTGTTTTTT	CASSVAGLQNTGELFF
.	TRBD1	TRBV28	TRBJ2-7	TGTGCCAGCAACGAGGGGGGACAGGGAACCTACGAGCAGTACTTC	CASNEGGQGTYEQYF
few	.	TRBV30	TRBJ2-1	TGTGCCTGGAGTGTACGCAATGAGCAGTTCTTC	CAWSVRNEQFF